The clone carrying this TCR beta chain was seen at least ten times. The data stem from a study of low-dose radiotherapy and immunotherapy resistance in tumors. For the study at large: A dose of 0.5 Gy per fraction was delivered to Cohort 1 every 2 weeks, for a total of 6.5 Gy. 1 Gy per fraction was delivered to Cohort 2 every two weeks, for 13 Gy total over 26 weeks.

Time point noted: after trial treatment. The treatment is: LDRT plus nivolumab, ipilimumab, low-dose cyclophosphamide and aspirin (RACIN trial). Patients with advanced, tumor-infiltrating lymphocyte-negative solid tumors were eligible. Alpha and beta chains were covered, as first-strand cDNA relied on TRAV- and TRBV-specific primers. The authors ran around 19 PCR cycles to amplify TCRs with a constant-region primer and V-primer adapter. MiXCR was run by TCRdb on the reads, yielding one entry per CDR3 protein. The sample yields more than 90,000 distinct CDR3 sequences, about a fifth seen once. Between the trimmed V and J ends, which lost 5 bases and 6 bases, there was a span of 16 bases. Germline values: CDR1 DFQATT, CDR2 SNEGSKA (reference sequence). The CDR3 is 13 amino acids.

The starting material was PBMCs, obtained after low-dose radiotherapy plus immunotherapy. The rearrangement links TRBV20-1 to TRBJ1-2; D perhaps matches TRBD1 (5 bases). This TCR was recovered from a male donor with prostate cancer. CDR3 in amino acids: CSAPHGGWHGYTF. The CDR3 region has the DNA TGCAGTGCTCCACATGGGGGGTGGCATGGCTACACCTTC.